What follows are 14 T cell receptor beta chains derived from one specimen sequenced in a study of blood T cell repertoires in COVID-19. Method: immunoSEQ multiplex PCR; TCRdb's copy keeps in-frame clones and lacks some. The repertoire holds roughly 260,000 clones, with roughly four fifths as singletons. Sequenced input: peripheral blood. The receptor source for this set is a woman between 65 and 79 years old with acute or convalescent COVID-19.

This clone was seen a handful of times. The chain combines TRBV7-9 with TRBJ1-2; a weak D match, TRBD1 (6 bases). V was pared by 1 base and J by 6 bases, with 9 bases between. This CDR3 contains 13 residues. Germline values: CDR1 SEHNR, CDR2 FQNEAQ (reference sequence). CDR3 sequence reads: CASSLEGGDGYTF. Here the CDR3 DNA reads TGTGCCAGCAGCTTAGAAGGGGGAGATGGCTACACCTTC.

This rearrangement joins TRBV6-5 to TRBJ1-5; D gene unclear. V was clipped by 2 bases and J by 4 bases, with 9 bases between them. The CDR3 runs to 14 residues. The germline V gene has CDR1 MNHEY and CDR2 SVGAGI. CDR3 sequence: CASSYRRSNQPQHF. Written as DNA, the CDR3 is TGTGCCAGCAGTTACCGCCGGAGTAATCAGCCCCAGCATTTT.

V usage is TRBV5-1 and J usage is TRBJ2-7; 7 bases fit TRBD1. Germline CDR1 SGHRS, CDR2 YFSETQ. V dropped 4 bases and J dropped 12; count of bases not matched to a gene: 16. The CDR3 has 14 amino acids. The CDR3 DNA reads TGCGCCAGCAGCACAGGGACAGCTCCCGGAGTCTTGTACTTC. It codes for CASSTGTAPGVLYF. Full variable domain (remainder filled in from reference TRBV5-1 and TRBJ2-7): KAGVTQTPRYLIKTRGQQVTLSCSPISGHRSVSWYQQTPGQGLQFLFEYFSETQRNKGNFPGRFSGRQFSNSRSEMNVSTLELGDSALYLCASSTGTAPGVLYFGPGTRLTVT.

The chain couples TRBV6-5 to TRBJ2-5; a possible D gene is TRBD1 (5 bases). Trimming cost V 6 bases and J 3 bases, with 11 bases left between them. The CDR3 contains 13 residues. The germline gives CDR1 MNHEY, CDR2 SVGAGI. The CDR3 here is CASSPGQKETQYF. In DNA form, the CDR3 reads TGTGCCAGCAGCCCCGGACAAAAAGAGACCCAGTACTTC.

The chain is built from TRBV29-1 and TRBJ1-2, with D unresolved. The length of the CDR3 is 12 residues. CDR1 and CDR2 (germline): SQVTM, ANQGSEA. The V end was cut by 4 bases, the J end by 2 bases, with 8 bases between. In DNA form, the CDR3 reads TGCAGCGTTGTTACGGTGAACTATGGCTACACCTTC. It specifies CSVVTVNYGYTF.

CDR3 in amino acids: CATRQGGFAGPEKLFF. CDR3 bases: TGTGCCACGAGACAAGGAGGATTCGCCGGTCCTGAAAAACTGTTTTTT. The gene calls are TRBV19 and TRBJ1-4; no clear D gene. The CDR3 covers 16 residues. Germline values: CDR1 LNHDA, CDR2 SQIVND (reference sequence). Trimming left V 10 bases short and J 7 bases short, with 25 bases between.

This clone was picked up a small number of times. This sequence joins TRBV7-2 and TRBJ2-7, with TRBD2 identical over 9 bases. Germline loops: CDR1 SGHTA, CDR2 FQGNSA. The junction had 8 bases not matched to a gene; V was cut back by 5 bases and J by 3 bases. CDR3 size: 15 residues. CDR3 bases: TGTGCCAGCAGCCCGCAGACTAGCGGAGTCTACGAGCAGTACTTC. Amino acid sequence: CASSPQTSGVYEQYF. Full variable domain (remainder filled in from reference TRBV7-2 and TRBJ2-7): GAGVSQSPSNKVTEKGKDVELRCDPISGHTALYWYRQSLGQGLEFLIYFQGNSAPDKSGLPSDRFSAERTGGSVSTLTIQRTQQEDSAVYLCASSPQTSGVYEQYFGPGTRLTVT.

V and J are TRBV27 and TRBJ1-5; D is perhaps TRBD1 (6 bases). The CDR3 runs 15 residues. V gave up 6 bases and J gave up 4 bases, with 16 bases separating them. Germline V CDR1 and CDR2: MNHEY, SMNVEV (reference sequence). Here the CDR3 reads CASRLGGGRNQPQHF. In nucleotides, the CDR3 is TGTGCCAGCAGACTAGGGGGGGGGAGAAATCAGCCCCAGCATTTT.

This clone was detected only once. V is TRBV5-1 and J is TRBJ2-3, with TRBD1 identical over 8 bases. The germline CDR1 and CDR2 sequences are SGHRS and YFSETQ. With V trimmed by 2 bases and J by 2 bases, 7 bases remained unmatched. The CDR3 runs to 16 residues. The CDR3 DNA is TGCGCCAGCAGCTTTCAGACAGGGGCCTACACAGATACGCAGTATTTT. As protein: CASSFQTGAYTDTQYF.

This clone has just a few counts. The rearrangement joins TRBV2 to TRBJ1-1; 8 nucleotides line up with TRBD1. The length of the CDR3 is 18 residues. The germline gives CDR1 SNHLY, CDR2 FYNNEI. V shed 6 bases, J shed 5 bases, and the junction held 20 bases outside the gene matches. CDR3 sequence reads: CASSLLAQGALGRTEAFF. CDR3 DNA sequence: TGTGCCAGCAGCCTCCTCGCGCAGGGGGCACTGGGTAGAACTGAAGCTTTCTTT.

This chain uses TRBV25-1 with TRBJ2-3; 11 bases match TRBD2. Germline CDR1 MGHDK, CDR2 SYGVNS. With 2 bases clipped from V and 0 bases from J, the junction kept 7 bases outside the gene matches. The length of the CDR3 is 18 residues. For the CDR3, the DNA is TGTGCCAGCAGTGAAACCGGGACTAGCGGAACTAGCACAGATACGCAGTATTTT. Its translation is CASSETGTSGTSTDTQYF.

The gene calls are TRBV5-1 and TRBJ2-2, with D perhaps matching TRBD2 (6 bases). The germline V gene encodes CDR1 SGHRS and CDR2 YFSETQ. The germline V and J ends were trimmed by 2 bases and 3 bases, with 11 bases remaining between them. The CDR3 has 15 amino acids. The CDR3 reads CASSFAGQDTGELFF. For the CDR3, the DNA is TGCGCCAGCAGCTTTGCGGGGCAGGACACCGGGGAGCTGTTTTTT. Looking up the rest from reference TRBV5-1 and TRBJ2-2 gives the full variable domain: KAGVTQTPRYLIKTRGQQVTLSCSPISGHRSVSWYQQTPGQGLQFLFEYFSETQRNKGNFPGRFSGRQFSNSRSEMNVSTLELGDSALYLCASSFAGQDTGELFFGEGSRLTVL.

The rearrangement joins TRBV5-1 to TRBJ2-2, with D possibly TRBD2 on 5 matching bases. The CDR3 covers 14 residues. Germline V lookup: CDR1 SGHRS, CDR2 YFSETQ. The V gene lost 6 bases and the J gene lost 1 base, with 10 bases spanning the gap. CDR3 amino acids: CASNPGGNTGELFF. CDR3 coding DNA: TGCGCCAGCAATCCAGGAGGGAACACCGGGGAGCTGTTTTTT.

This chain connects TRBV5-6 to TRBJ1-5; D call uncertain. The CDR3 extends over 13 amino acids. Germline-derived CDR1 and CDR2 are SGHDT and YYEEEE. Trimming pared 0 bases from V and 7 bases from J, leaving 8 bases between. CDR3 amino acids: CASSLESGQPQHF. The CDR3 DNA reads TGTGCCAGCAGCTTGGAAAGCGGCCAGCCCCAGCATTTT.